A single sample is the source of the 29 T cell receptor beta chains below, sequenced in a study of CD4+ T cells in melanoma. The method was immunoSEQ multiplex PCR; TCRdb's version includes in-frame clones alone and lacks a portion of them. This sample has around 100,000 clones, with 92% found just once. Material: peripheral blood. The receptors come from a human donor with melanoma.

The gene calls are TRBV14 and TRBJ2-5; no clear D. The V and J ends lost 1 base and 2 bases respectively, with 8 bases between them. Germline CDR1 and CDR2: SGHDN and FVKESK. The CDR3 is 14 residues long. The CDR3 bases are TGTGCCAGCAGCCAAGTTCACCTACAAGAGACCCAGTACTTC. This codes for CASSQVHLQETQYF.

This sequence joins TRBV30 and TRBJ1-2, with TRBD1 as a possible D gene (6 bases). Trimming cost V 0 bases and J 4 bases, with 9 bases left between them. CDR1 and CDR2 from the germline V gene are GTSNPN and SVGIG (reference sequence). This CDR3 contains 13 residues. The CDR3 protein is CAWSVSQGYGYTF. The DNA for the CDR3 is TGTGCCTGGAGTGTTTCACAGGGCTATGGCTACACCTTC. The full variable domain, its missing parts supplied by reference TRBV30 and TRBJ1-2, is SQTIHQWPATLVQPVGSPLSLECTVEGTSNPNLYWYRQAAGRGLQLLFYSVGIGQISSEVPQNLSASRPQDRQFILSSKKLLLSDSGFYLCAWSVSQGYGYTFGSGTRLTVV.

This chain links TRBV10-3 with TRBJ1-2; maybe TRBD1 (6 bases). Germline V CDR1 and CDR2: ENHRY, SYGVKD. V dropped 7 bases and J dropped 3 bases, with 12 bases sitting between them. This CDR3 region has 13 residues. The CDR3 region has the DNA TGTGCCATCACCGCACAGGGTGACTATGGCTACACCTTC. It translates to CAITAQGDYGYTF.

The chain combines TRBV23-1 with TRBJ1-1; 8 positions match TRBD1. TRBV23-1 belongs to the ORF category, with a function that is uncertain. The CDR3 is 15 residues long. V shed 3 bases, J shed 0 bases, and the junction held 3 bases outside the gene matches. The CDR3 bases are TGCGCCAGCAGTCATCACAGGGGGATGAACACTGAAGCTTTCTTT. Protein product: CASSHHRGMNTEAFF.

V is TRBV6-6 and J is TRBJ2-1; D remains unclear. The V end lost 2 bases, the J end lost 5 bases, and 7 bases lay between the germline ends. Germline values: CDR1 MNHNY, CDR2 SVGAGI (reference sequence). This CDR3 comprises 13 residues. For the CDR3, the DNA is TGTGCCAGCAGTTACGGGCACGACAATGAGCAGTTCTTC. Protein product: CASSYGHDNEQFF.

Here the CDR3 DNA reads TGTGCCAGCAGTTCCGGGACGCCTCCCTACGAGCAGTACTTC. It yields the protein CASSSGTPPYEQYF. This chain connects TRBV6-1 to TRBJ2-7; perhaps D is TRBD1 or TRBD2 (5 bases each). Germline V gene sequence: CDR1 MNHNS, CDR2 SASEGT. Deletions cut 5 bases from V and 2 bases from J, with 13 bases between. The CDR3 length is 14 residues.

The chain is built from TRBV9 and TRBJ2-1; D gene unclear. From germline, CDR1 is SGDLS and CDR2 YYNGEE. This CDR3 has 19 residues. Trimming pared 0 bases from V and 0 bases from J, leaving 19 bases between. The CDR3 region has the DNA TGTGCCAGCAGCGTAGATGGGTCGGAGTGGGCCAGCTCCTACAATGAGCAGTTCTTC. Protein sequence: CASSVDGSEWASSYNEQFF. The full variable domain, with the rest looked up from reference TRBV9 and TRBJ2-1, is DSGVTQTPKHLITATGQRVTLRCSPRSGDLSVYWYQQSLDQGLQFLIQYYNGEERAKGNILERFSAQQFPDLHSELNLSSLELGDSALYFCASSVDGSEWASSYNEQFFGPGTRLTVL.

This clone has just one count. V usage is TRBV28 and J usage is TRBJ1-5, with D uncertain. CDR3 length equals 16 residues. The V gene's germline CDR1 is MDHEN and CDR2 SYDVKM. V lost 5 bases to trimming and J lost 7 bases, with 21 bases between them. The CDR3 loop is CASSLPSSPHGQPQHF. DNA of the CDR3: TGTGCCAGCAGTCTTCCGAGTTCCCCGCACGGGCAGCCCCAGCATTTT.

The chain carries TRBV6-6 and TRBJ2-2, with unresolved D. This CDR3 has 13 residues. CDR1 is MNHNY and CDR2 is SVGAGI in the germline V gene (reference sequence). The V end was cut by 2 bases, the J end by 4 bases, with 5 bases between. The CDR3 nucleotides read TGTGCCAGCAGTTACCCGTTCACCGGGGAGCTGTTTTTT. Residues: CASSYPFTGELFF.

CDR3 nucleotide sequence: TGTGCCAGTAGTACCCCCTACAGTCCCGGGGAGCTGTTTTTT. It yields the protein CASSTPYSPGELFF. This rearrangement joins TRBV19 to TRBJ2-2; D gene uncertain. V gave up 4 bases and J gave up 6 bases, with 12 bases separating them. Germline-derived CDR1 and CDR2 are LNHDA and SQIVND (reference sequence). The length of the CDR3 is 14 residues.

The DNA for the CDR3 is TGTGCCAGCAGCCAGGACAGGGGGCAGAGGAATGAGCAGTTCTTC. This translates into CASSQDRGQRNEQFF. The rearrangement uses TRBV4-2 and TRBJ2-1, with 11 bases lining up with TRBD1. The J segment lost 7 bases and the V segment lost 3 bases, leaving 5 bases of the junction unmatched. The CDR3 has 15 amino acids. Looked up from germline, CDR1 is LGHNA and CDR2 is YNFKEQ.

V gene TRBV7-9 combines with J gene TRBJ1-5, with TRBD1 identical over 7 bases. The CDR3 is 12 amino acids. V gave up 9 bases and J gave up 3 bases; unmatched junction bases: 2. Germline CDR1 is SEHNR and CDR2 is FQNEAQ (reference sequence). CDR3 amino acids: CASGTDNQPQHF. The CDR3 nucleotides are TGTGCCAGTGGGACAGACAATCAGCCCCAGCATTTT.

This clone has more than one count but fewer than ten. The CDR3 sequence: CASSELGTEREDGYTF. CDR3 DNA sequence: TGCGCCAGCAGTGAGTTGGGGACAGAAAGGGAGGATGGCTACACCTTC. The chain uses TRBV10-1 and TRBJ1-2; 7 nucleotides line up with TRBD1. The germline CDR1 and CDR2 sequences are WNHNN and SYGVQD (reference sequence). There are 16 residues in the CDR3. The trim removed 1 base at V and 6 bases at J, leaving 11 bases unmatched.

The genes are TRBV4-1 and TRBJ2-1, with D perhaps given as TRBD1 or TRBD2 (5 bases each). V lost 5 bases and J lost 6, with 23 bases in between. The CDR3 length is 17 residues. Per the germline V gene, CDR1 is MGHRA and CDR2 is YSYEKL. The CDR3 is CASSGDGFLTGSNEQFF. CDR3 sequence (DNA): TGCGCCAGCAGCGGGGACGGATTCTTAACGGGAAGCAATGAGCAGTTCTTC.

V gene TRBV5-6 combines with J gene TRBJ2-3; weak D call: TRBD1 (5 bases). The germline V and J ends were trimmed by 1 base and 4 bases, with 16 bases remaining between them. Germline CDR1 SGHDT, CDR2 YYEEEE. The CDR3 consists of 16 residues. This CDR3 is CASSLKGYLQPDTQYF. DNA for the CDR3: TGTGCCAGCAGCTTGAAGGGGTACTTGCAACCAGATACGCAGTATTTT.

The chain uses TRBV4-1 and TRBJ1-2; no firm D call. V gave up 0 bases and J gave up 4 bases, with 6 bases separating them. This CDR3 has 13 residues. Looked up from germline, CDR1 is MGHRA and CDR2 is YSYEKL. The chain's CDR3 is CASSQDEGYGYTF. The CDR3, as DNA: TGCGCCAGCAGCCAAGATGAAGGCTATGGCTACACCTTC.

The V and J genes are TRBV14 and TRBJ2-7; possible D gene TRBD1, 5 bases. The V end lost 4 bases, the J end lost 7 bases, and 14 bases lay between the germline ends. This CDR3 is built from 13 residues. Germline V gene sequence: CDR1 SGHDN, CDR2 FVKESK. In DNA form, the CDR3 reads TGTGCCAGCAGCCGTAACAGGTTTGGAGAGCAGTACTTC. It codes for CASSRNRFGEQYF.

V usage is TRBV5-1 and J usage is TRBJ2-1, with 11 positions matching TRBD2. There are 15 residues in the CDR3. Germline V CDR1 and CDR2: SGHRS, YFSETQ. The V segment lost 6 bases and the J segment 4 bases; nucleotides outside the gene matches: 6. The chain's CDR3 is CASNSGTSGYNEQFF. As DNA, the CDR3 is TGCGCCAGCAATTCCGGGACTAGCGGATACAATGAGCAGTTCTTC.

This clone was found once. In the same sample, other DNA sequences code for this CDR3. The rearrangement links TRBV7-3 to TRBJ2-3; unclear D gene. V was clipped by 0 bases and J by 0 bases, with 4 bases between them. Per germline, CDR1 SGHTA and CDR2 FQGTGA. The CDR3 has 14 amino acids. The CDR3 reads CASSLTLSTDTQYF. CDR3 DNA: TGTGCCAGCAGCTTAACCCTTAGCACAGATACGCAGTATTTT.

This sequence joins TRBV4-3 and TRBJ2-3; D is ambiguous. The CDR3 runs to 12 residues. The V gene lost 1 base and the J gene lost 10 bases, with 9 bases spanning the gap. The V gene's germline CDR1 is LGHNA and CDR2 YSLEER. CDR3 region: CASSQVGSSQYF. The CDR3 DNA reads TGCGCCAGCAGCCAAGTTGGTTCGTCGCAGTATTTT.

This chain links TRBV29-1 with TRBJ2-7; possible D gene TRBD1, 5 bases. The CDR3 runs 12 residues. Trimming pared 7 bases from V and 2 bases from J, leaving 12 bases between. Germline V gene data show CDR1 as SQVTM and CDR2 as ANQGSEA. The CDR3 DNA is TGCAGCGCCAGAGACAGCACCTACGAGCAGTACTTC. Translating gives CSARDSTYEQYF.

The V call is TRBV7-9, the J call TRBJ1-4, with no clear D. The CDR3 totals 17 residues. Per germline, CDR1 SEHNR and CDR2 FQNEAQ (reference sequence). Trimming stripped 4 bases from V and 0 bases from J, with 15 bases between. The CDR3 region is CASSSSGAEATNEKLFF. The CDR3 nucleotides are TGTGCCAGCAGCTCATCCGGCGCAGAAGCAACTAATGAAAAACTGTTTTTT.

The V call is TRBV6-5, the J call TRBJ1-1; the match to TRBD1 covers 9 bases. This CDR3 contains 14 residues. V dropped 5 bases and J dropped 4; count of bases not matched to a gene: 5. The V gene's germline CDR1 is MNHEY and CDR2 SVGAGI. The CDR3 loop reads CASSHRGLGTEAFF. CDR3 nucleotides: TGTGCCAGCAGTCACAGGGGGCTGGGCACTGAAGCTTTCTTT.

This chain joins TRBV19 and TRBJ1-1, with 8 positions matching TRBD1. Trimming cost V 4 bases and J 8 bases; bases outside gene matches: 6. This CDR3 comprises 13 residues. Germline loops: CDR1 LNHDA, CDR2 SQIVND (reference sequence). As DNA, the CDR3 is TGTGCCAGTAGTAGCGGGACAGGCGGCGAAGCTTTCTTT. It yields the protein CASSSGTGGEAFF.

This chain joins TRBV29-1 and TRBJ2-3, with D maybe TRBD1 (7 bases). CDR3 length: 13 residues. Germline lookup yields CDR1 SQVTM and CDR2 ANQGSEA. The ends were cut back, 5 bases at V and 3 bases at J, with 12 bases in the middle. In DNA, the CDR3 is TGCAGCGTTTCACCAGGGGGGACAGATACGCAGTATTTT. Its translation: CSVSPGGTDTQYF.

The chain has TRBV7-2 and TRBJ2-5; 9 nucleotides line up with TRBD2. Germline trimming cut 4 bases from V and 1 base from J; bases unmatched to any gene: 1. CDR1 and CDR2 from the germline V gene are SGHTA and FQGNSA. This CDR3 has 14 residues. Here the CDR3 DNA reads TGTGCCAGCAGCTCACTAGCGGGCCAAGAGACCCAGTACTTC. The encoded protein is CASSSLAGQETQYF.

The rearrangement uses TRBV7-6 and TRBJ2-2, with 9 bases aligning to TRBD1. After removal of 1 base from V and 5 bases from J, the junction contained 2 bases not matched to a gene. The CDR3 length is 15 residues. CDR1 is SGHVS and CDR2 is FNYEAQ in the germline V gene. CDR3: CASSLGTGETGELFF. The DNA for the CDR3 is TGTGCCAGCAGCTTAGGGACAGGGGAGACCGGGGAGCTGTTTTTT. Based on the CDR3 plus reference TRBV7-6 and TRBJ2-2, the full variable domain is GAGVSQSPRYKVTKRGQDVALRCDPISGHVSLYWYRQALGQGPEFLTYFNYEAQQDKSGLPNDRFSAERPEGSISTLTIQRTEQRDSAMYRCASSLGTGETGELFFGEGSRLTVL.

This sequence joins TRBV11-3 and TRBJ2-1; D is possibly TRBD2 (5 bases). Germline-derived CDR1 and CDR2 are SGHNT and YENEEA. V lost 0 bases and J 10 bases, leaving 13 bases between the germline ends. The CDR3 totals 14 residues. The CDR3, as DNA: TGTGCCAGCAGCTTAGAAGGGCGGGCCCAGGAGCAGTTCTTC. Translating it yields CASSLEGRAQEQFF.

The gene calls are TRBV20-1 and TRBJ1-1; D is uncertain. CDR3 length equals 11 residues. The V end lost 2 bases, the J end lost 1 base, and 2 bases lay between the germline ends. The germline gives CDR1 DFQATT, CDR2 SNEGSKA (reference sequence). CDR3 sequence: CSARWNTEAFF. The DNA for the CDR3 is TGCAGTGCTAGATGGAACACTGAAGCTTTCTTT.